Below, 26 T cell receptor beta chains from the same sample are listed, as sequenced in a study of shared clonotypes between healthy human individuals. Data came from immunoSEQ multiplex PCR; TCRdb stores just in-frame clones and leaves some out. This sample has about 2 million clones, with about 95% found just once. The sequenced sample consisted of naive CD4+ T cells sorted from blood. Regarding subset: CD45RA+ positively selected. These receptors came from a man aged 18-30 years in good health.

The chain links TRBV7-6 to TRBJ2-2; D is possibly TRBD1 (5 bases). The length of the CDR3 is 13 residues. With 1 base removed from V and 7 bases from J, the gap between germline ends came to 7 bases. CDR1 SGHVS and CDR2 FNYEAQ come from the germline V gene. CDR3: CASSLERGGELFF. DNA for the CDR3: TGTGCCAGCAGCTTAGAAAGGGGCGGGGAGCTGTTTTTT.

This rearrangement joins TRBV4-1 to TRBJ2-7; 12 nucleotides align to TRBD2. Germline CDR1 MGHRA, CDR2 YSYEKL. After removal of 5 bases from V and 3 bases from J, the junction contained 11 bases not matched to a gene. There are 17 residues in the CDR3. The CDR3 is CASSYMTGTSGYYEQYF. The CDR3 DNA reads TGCGCCAGCAGCTACATGACCGGGACTAGCGGGTACTACGAGCAGTACTTC.

The J gene is TRBJ1-6, the V gene TRBV30; TRBD1 is a possible D gene (6 bases). Germline lookup yields CDR1 GTSNPN and CDR2 SVGIG (reference sequence). Deletions cut 2 bases from V and 8 bases from J, with 19 bases between. The CDR3 has 16 amino acids. The CDR3, as DNA: TGTGCCTGGAGTTATGTTGGGGCAGGGGCATATTCACCCCTCCACTTT. Protein sequence: CAWSYVGAGAYSPLHF.

This chain joins TRBV5-4 and TRBJ2-3; the match to TRBD2 covers 12 bases. Germline CDR1 SGHNT, CDR2 YYREEE (reference sequence). V shed 2 bases, J shed 5 bases, and the junction held 6 bases outside the gene matches. The CDR3 covers 16 residues. The CDR3 DNA sequence: TGTGCCAGCAGCTTTGGACTAGCGGGGTGGGGAGATACGCAGTATTTT. This translates into CASSFGLAGWGDTQYF.

The rearrangement joins TRBV5-1 to TRBJ2-3, with a tentative D call TRBD1 (6 bases). V gave up 0 bases and J gave up 3 bases, with 17 bases separating them. The length of the CDR3 is 17 residues. Germline lookup yields CDR1 SGHRS and CDR2 YFSETQ. The CDR3 sequence: CASSLGFPSQGTDTQYF. The CDR3 region has the DNA TGCGCCAGCAGCTTGGGTTTCCCATCCCAGGGGACAGATACGCAGTATTTT.

This clone was observed a single time. V and J are TRBV29-1 and TRBJ1-1, with TRBD1 as a possible D gene (5 bases). The CDR3 length is 12 residues. Germline loops: CDR1 SQVTM, CDR2 ANQGSEA. The V end was cut by 6 bases, the J end by 3 bases, with 11 bases between. Written as DNA, the CDR3 is TGCAGCGTCGTCAGGGCTGACACTGAAGCTTTCTTT. This encodes CSVVRADTEAFF.

This sequence joins TRBV27 and TRBJ1-6; D unclear. The CDR3 has 15 residues. Germline V lookup: CDR1 MNHEY, CDR2 SMNVEV (reference sequence). V was trimmed by 6 bases and J by 3 bases, leaving 12 bases between them. This CDR3 is CASRIDGNYNSPLHF. CDR3 nucleotides: TGTGCCAGCAGAATCGACGGTAACTATAATTCACCCCTCCACTTT.

The V and J genes are TRBV28 and TRBJ2-7; D is unclear. Trimming shortened V by 8 bases and J by 1 base, and 12 bases separated the two germline ends. CDR1 is MDHEN and CDR2 is SYDVKM in the germline V gene. The CDR3 is 13 amino acids. This chain's CDR3 is CASGITESYEQYF. The CDR3 nucleotides are TGTGCCAGCGGAATCACAGAATCCTACGAGCAGTACTTC.

The chain uses TRBV2 and TRBJ2-5; 7 nucleotides match TRBD1. The junction had 4 bases not matched to a gene; V was cut back by 7 bases and J by 5 bases. The CDR3 spans 12 residues. CDR1 is SNHLY, CDR2 FYNNEI, per germline. The CDR3 is CASTTGAETQYF. The CDR3 DNA reads as TGTGCCAGCACAACAGGGGCTGAGACCCAGTACTTC.

The chain carries TRBV6-1 and TRBJ2-7; D is possibly TRBD2 (6 bases). Germline assignment: CDR1 MNHNS and CDR2 SASEGT. The V end lost 4 bases, the J end lost 9 bases, and 16 bases lay between the germline ends. CDR3 size: 13 residues. The CDR3 nucleotides read TGTGCCAGCAGTGGGGGACTCCTCCTAGGGCAGTACTTC. Translated, it gives CASSGGLLLGQYF.

This clone was observed a single time. The rearrangement links TRBV28 to TRBJ1-4; tentatively, D is TRBD1 (6 bases). Deletions cut 9 bases from V and 8 bases from J, with 19 bases between. The CDR3 covers 14 residues. Germline assignment: CDR1 MDHEN and CDR2 SYDVKM. The CDR3 sequence: CASNGGAKREKLFF. The DNA of the CDR3 is TGTGCCAGTAATGGGGGGGCGAAGAGAGAAAAACTGTTTTTT.

CDR3 sequence (DNA): TGCGCCAGCAGCCAAGATCTGAAGCGGGATGAGCAGTTCTTC. Protein sequence: CASSQDLKRDEQFF. J is TRBJ2-1 and V is TRBV4-3, with a possible D match to TRBD2 (6 bases). This CDR3 has 14 amino acids. CDR1 and CDR2 from the germline V gene are LGHNA and YSLEER. Trimming left V 0 bases short and J 8 bases short, with 11 bases between.

CDR3 DNA sequence: TGCAGCGCCGTCGGGACAGCGCGTCGCACAGATACGCAGTATTTT. It codes for CSAVGTARRTDTQYF. The chain has TRBV29-1 and TRBJ2-3; 7 positions agree with TRBD1. The germline CDR1 and CDR2 sequences are SQVTM and ANQGSEA. Trimming at V came to 7 bases and at J to 1 base, leaving 11 bases not matched to a gene. This CDR3 region has 15 residues.

This chain links TRBV5-4 with TRBJ1-6; D is possibly TRBD1 (5 bases). The CDR3 spans 17 residues. In germline, CDR1 is SGHNT, CDR2 YYREEE (reference sequence). V dropped 4 bases and J dropped 0 bases, with 14 bases sitting between them. CDR3 region: CASSRGGVSSYNSPLHF. In nucleotides, the CDR3 is TGTGCCAGCAGCCGCGGGGGGGTGAGCTCCTATAATTCACCCCTCCACTTT.

The count of this clone is one. J is TRBJ1-2 and V is TRBV5-1, with D perhaps TRBD1 (5 bases). Germline CDR1 SGHRS, CDR2 YFSETQ. V was trimmed by 0 bases and J by 4 bases, leaving 10 bases between them. The CDR3 is made up of 14 amino acids. CDR3 DNA: TGCGCCAGCAGCTTGGTAGGGGACCTCTATGGCTACACCTTC. It codes for CASSLVGDLYGYTF.

The chain recombines TRBV2 with TRBJ2-1; TRBD1 matches at 9 bases. CDR1 and CDR2 from the germline V gene are SNHLY and FYNNEI. This CDR3 has 13 amino acids. After removal of 3 bases from V and 8 bases from J, the junction contained 2 bases not matched to a gene. CDR3: CASSDTGGDEQFF. CDR3 DNA: TGTGCCAGCAGTGATACAGGGGGCGATGAGCAGTTCTTC.

Comments on this clone: Within the sample, other DNA sequences also encode this same CDR3. V gene TRBV18 combines with J gene TRBJ1-1, with TRBD1 as a possible D gene (6 bases). The CDR3 is 12 residues long. Germline values: CDR1 KGHSH, CDR2 LQKENI. V was pared by 6 bases and J by 8 bases, with 13 bases between. Here the CDR3 reads CASSQQGTEAFF. CDR3 in DNA: TGTGCCAGCTCCCAACAGGGAACCGAAGCTTTCTTT.

V gene TRBV4-1 combines with J gene TRBJ2-3; 7 bases align to TRBD2. V dropped 0 bases and J dropped 1; count of bases not matched to a gene: 1. CDR1 is MGHRA, CDR2 YSYEKL, per germline. The length of the CDR3 is 15 residues. Here the CDR3 DNA reads TGCGCCAGCAGCCAAGACACTAGCGGCACAGATACGCAGTATTTT. The encoded protein is CASSQDTSGTDTQYF.

The V and J genes are TRBV2 and TRBJ1-4; D not certain. Germline V gene sequence: CDR1 SNHLY, CDR2 FYNNEI. V lost 4 bases to trimming and J lost 8 bases, with 14 bases between them. This CDR3 has 14 residues. CDR3 coding DNA: TGTGCCAGCAGTGTCGACCCTCCGGGGGAAAAACTGTTTTTT. It translates to CASSVDPPGEKLFF. Supplemented by reference TRBV2 and TRBJ1-4, the full variable domain reads EPEVTQTPSHQVTQMGQEVILRCVPISNHLYFYWYRQILGQKVEFLVSFYNNEISEKSEIFDDQFSVERPDGSNFTLKIRSTKLEDSAMYFCASSVDPPGEKLFFGSGTQLSVL.

The chain joins TRBV11-2 to TRBJ2-2; the D gene is possibly TRBD1 (6 bases). V lost 0 bases and J lost 4, with 12 bases in between. The CDR3 extends over 16 amino acids. The V gene's germline CDR1 is SGHAT and CDR2 FQNNGV. In nucleotides, the CDR3 is TGTGCCAGCAGCTTAGAGTGGGGGCAGATCACCGGGGAGCTGTTTTTT. It yields the protein CASSLEWGQITGELFF.

The chain recombines TRBV27 with TRBJ2-3; 7 bases are a match to TRBD2. The CDR3 is 16 amino acids. Trimming cost V 5 bases and J 2 bases; bases outside gene matches: 10. Germline CDR1 and CDR2: MNHEY and SMNVEV (reference sequence). The CDR3 loop reads CASSPASREFTDTQYF. The CDR3 DNA reads TGTGCCAGCAGTCCCGCCTCGCGGGAGTTCACAGATACGCAGTATTTT.

The chain joins TRBV7-2 to TRBJ2-7, with 7 positions matching TRBD1. Germline V CDR1 and CDR2: SGHTA, FQGNSA. The CDR3 spans 14 residues. With V trimmed by 5 bases and J by 2 bases, 6 bases remained unmatched. The CDR3 coding sequence is TGTGCCAGCAGCCCGGGACAGTTTACCTACGAGCAGTACTTC. It codes for CASSPGQFTYEQYF.

The V and J genes are TRBV18 and TRBJ1-5, with D tentatively TRBD1 (6 bases). Trimming stripped 6 bases from V and 2 bases from J, with 14 bases between. Germline V gives CDR1 KGHSH, CDR2 LQKENI. CDR3 length: 15 amino acids. The chain's CDR3 is CASSETGRGNQPQHF. CDR3 DNA: TGTGCCAGCTCCGAAACAGGGAGGGGCAATCAGCCCCAGCATTTT. Variable domain in full (rest from reference TRBV18 and TRBJ1-5): NAGVMQNPRHLVRRRGQEARLRCSPMKGHSHVYWYRQLPEEGLKFMVYLQKENIIDESGMPKERFSAEFPKEGPSILRIQQVVRGDSAAYFCASSETGRGNQPQHFGDGTRLSIL.

With respect to this clone: This may come from a read error, since a much larger clone is one base off. The same CDR3 arises from other DNA sequences in this sample as well. V gene TRBV5-1 combines with J gene TRBJ1-5; D might be TRBD1 (5 bases). CDR3 length equals 15 residues. Trimming shortened V by 0 bases and J by 1 base, and 8 bases separated the two germline ends. Germline V gene data show CDR1 as SGHRS and CDR2 as YFSETQ. The CDR3 loop reads CASSLDGGSNQPQHF. In DNA form, the CDR3 reads TGCGCCAGCAGCTTGGACGGGGGGAGCAATCAGCCCCAGCATTTT.

This chain uses TRBV30 with TRBJ2-5, with D uncertain. The V and J ends lost 4 bases and 0 bases respectively, with 3 bases between them. The CDR3 totals 11 residues. The V gene's germline CDR1 is GTSNPN and CDR2 SVGIG (reference sequence). The CDR3 DNA follows: TGTGCCTGGACTCACCAAGAGACCCAGTACTTC. Protein: CAWTHQETQYF.

V gene TRBV28 combines with J gene TRBJ1-4; 10 nucleotides match TRBD1. Germline V gene lookup returns CDR1 MDHEN and CDR2 SYDVKM. V shed 5 bases, J shed 3 bases, and the junction held 9 bases outside the gene matches. This CDR3 has 17 residues. CDR3 amino acids: CASSLRQGAGANEKLFF. CDR3 DNA sequence: TGTGCCAGCAGTCTCCGACAGGGGGCAGGCGCTAATGAAAAACTGTTTTTT.